The 30 T cell receptor beta chains presented below share a single source sample, sequenced in a study of cytomegalovirus exposure and HLA in healthy donors. It was with 60 Vbeta and 13 Jbeta primers that the PCR ran. Using immunoSEQ multiplex PCR, the repertoire was profiled, and TCRdb retains in-frame clones only, with some absent. This repertoire includes 96,000 or so clones. Sample: PBMCs. The receptors stem from a woman in her 30s in good health and CMV-seronegative.

In nucleotides, the CDR3 is TGTGCCAGCAGCTACGGACAGGGTGCTTGGAACACTGAAGCTTTCTTT. Translated, it gives CASSYGQGAWNTEAFF. The chain employs TRBV11-1 and TRBJ1-1; 8 nucleotides match TRBD1. Germline V gene lookup returns CDR1 SGHAT and CDR2 FQDESV (reference sequence). This CDR3 has 16 amino acids. V dropped 4 bases and J dropped 1; count of bases not matched to a gene: 8.

The gene calls are TRBV5-6 and TRBJ2-7; D not certain. Germline CDR1 reads SGHDT; CDR2 reads YYEEEE. V gave up 1 base and J gave up 2 bases, with 7 bases separating them. This CDR3 is built from 13 residues. The CDR3 protein is CASSLRRAYEQYF. The CDR3 DNA sequence: TGTGCCAGCAGCTTGCGACGGGCCTACGAGCAGTACTTC.

The CDR3 spells CASSLGGVAKNIQYF. CDR3 in DNA: TGTGCCAGCAGCCTCGGGGGGGTGGCCAAAAACATTCAGTACTTC. This rearrangement joins TRBV21-1 to TRBJ2-4; TRBD2, the table's D call, was not compared with the DNA. TRBV21-1 is a documented pseudogene. The CDR3 sequence is 15 residues long.

The chain links TRBV4-1 to TRBJ1-2, with TRBD1 as a possible D gene (5 bases). The V gene lost 6 bases and the J gene lost 2 bases, with 16 bases spanning the gap. Germline CDR1 reads MGHRA; CDR2 reads YSYEKL. The CDR3 extends over 15 amino acids. The CDR3 reads CASRRPGDPNYGYTF. CDR3 DNA sequence: TGCGCCAGCAGGCGTCCGGGGGACCCAAACTATGGCTACACCTTC.

The rearrangement links TRBV10-3 to TRBJ2-5; the match to TRBD2 covers 10 bases. The CDR3 spans 13 residues. Unmatched junction bases numbered 3, after V lost 5 bases and J lost 6 bases. In germline, CDR1 is ENHRY, CDR2 SYGVKD. Here the CDR3 reads CAISSGRGQTQYF. CDR3 DNA sequence: TGTGCCATCAGTAGCGGGAGGGGGCAGACCCAGTACTTC.

The chain joins TRBV27 to TRBJ1-2, with D tentatively TRBD1 (5 bases). V lost 5 bases, J lost 4 bases, and 20 bases lay in between. CDR1 is MNHEY, CDR2 SMNVEV, per germline (reference sequence). The CDR3 runs 16 residues. The CDR3 DNA sequence: TGTGCCAGCAGTCTGGGGACTATCGGTCCGGGCTATGGCTACACCTTC. Residues: CASSLGTIGPGYGYTF.

The rearrangement joins TRBV28 to TRBJ2-7, with 7 bases matching TRBD1. V was clipped by 3 bases and J by 3 bases; unmatched bases: 11. The CDR3 contains 16 residues. In germline, CDR1 is MDHEN, CDR2 SYDVKM. The CDR3 here is CASSLAEQGKSYEQYF. The CDR3 region has the DNA TGTGCCAGCAGTTTGGCCGAACAGGGGAAAAGCTACGAGCAGTACTTC.

V and J are TRBV5-4 and TRBJ2-7; 9 bases line up with TRBD2. Germline assignment: CDR1 SGHNT and CDR2 YYREEE (reference sequence). The CDR3 is 15 residues long. V gave up 0 bases and J gave up 0 bases; unmatched junction bases: 1. The CDR3 nucleotides read TGTGCCAGCAGCTTGGAACTAGCGGGCTCCTACGAGCAGTACTTC. Translating gives CASSLELAGSYEQYF.

J is TRBJ2-1 and V is TRBV9, with 8 nucleotides matching TRBD2. J gave up 7 bases and V 0 bases, and 6 bases lay outside the gene matches. Germline V lookup: CDR1 SGDLS, CDR2 YYNGEE. The CDR3 has 15 residues. The DNA of the CDR3 is TGTGCCAGCAGCGTAGAATTAGCGGGGTATAATGAGCAGTTCTTC. It specifies CASSVELAGYNEQFF.

In terms of frequency, this clone is medium-sized. Relative to the germline gene, one junction end is altered; a read error may explain this. The V call is TRBV27, the J call TRBJ2-7; TRBD1 matches 7 bases. This CDR3 is built from 16 residues. Germline values: CDR1 MNHEY, CDR2 SMNVEV (reference sequence). CDR3 residues: CASSLSWDSFDYEQYF. In nucleotides, the CDR3 is TGTGCCAGCAGTCTATCCTGGGACAGCTTCGACTACGAGCAGTACTTC.

This chain joins TRBV19 and TRBJ2-3, with 16 bases that match TRBD2. Germline V CDR1 and CDR2: LNHDA, SQIVND (reference sequence). This CDR3 is 16 amino acids long. V was pared by 4 bases and J by 4 bases, with 2 bases of the junction left unmatched. The CDR3 DNA follows: TGTGCCAGTAGTAGTGGGACTAGCGGGAGGGCAGATACGCAGTATTTT. Its protein product is CASSSGTSGRADTQYF.

The V gene is TRBV27, the J gene TRBJ1-2; no definite D call. This CDR3 has 16 amino acids. Germline V gene data show CDR1 as MNHEY and CDR2 as SMNVEV (reference sequence). V was pared by 3 bases and J by 4 bases, with 18 bases between. The chain's CDR3 is CASSFTRGSGFYGYTF. The CDR3 DNA follows: TGTGCCAGCAGTTTCACTCGTGGCAGCGGGTTCTATGGCTACACCTTC.

This chain connects TRBV7-3 to TRBJ1-3, with 7 bases matching TRBD1. Germline CDR1 SGHTA, CDR2 FQGTGA. The CDR3 is made up of 14 amino acids. The V and J ends lost 2 bases and 11 bases, in that order; junction bases with no gene match: 9. The CDR3 protein is CASSLGRTGSPIYF. The CDR3 nucleotides are TGTGCCAGCAGCTTAGGAAGGACAGGCTCGCCCATATATTTT.

The V and J genes are TRBV7-2 and TRBJ2-3; a possible D gene is TRBD1 (6 bases). Per the germline V gene, CDR1 is SGHTA and CDR2 is FQGNSA. The CDR3 totals 15 residues. The V end lost 5 bases, the J end lost 1 base, and 13 bases lay between the germline ends. The CDR3 here is CASSQYRDGTDTQYF. The CDR3, as DNA: TGTGCCAGCAGCCAATACAGGGATGGCACAGATACGCAGTATTTT.

The V gene is TRBV5-1, the J gene TRBJ2-3; D remains ambiguous. The CDR3 spans 14 residues. CDR1 and CDR2 (germline): SGHRS, YFSETQ. The V end lost 3 bases, the J end lost 0 bases, and 8 bases lay between the germline ends. CDR3 DNA sequence: TGCGCCAGCAGCTCCCTTTCTAGCACAGATACGCAGTATTTT. This gives the protein CASSSLSSTDTQYF.

J is TRBJ1-1 and V is TRBV19; no firm D call. The V and J ends lost 7 bases and 0 bases respectively, with 12 bases between them. The CDR3 sequence is 14 residues long. Germline loops: CDR1 LNHDA, CDR2 SQIVND (reference sequence). CDR3 sequence: CASTSNSLNTEAFF. In DNA form, the CDR3 reads TGTGCCAGTACTTCCAACTCCCTGAACACTGAAGCTTTCTTT.

This chain joins TRBV19 and TRBJ2-5; 9 bases align to TRBD2. The germline CDR1 and CDR2 sequences are LNHDA and SQIVND (reference sequence). The CDR3 loop spans 17 amino acids. Trimming removed 3 bases from V and 1 base from J; junction bases left unmatched: 9. CDR3 in DNA: TGTGCCAGTAGTATCGGGCTAGCGGGAAGTTTCCAAGAGACCCAGTACTTC. Residues: CASSIGLAGSFQETQYF.

The chain combines TRBV28 with TRBJ2-7, with a tentative D call TRBD1 (6 bases). V lost 3 bases, J lost 0 bases, and 18 bases lay in between. Germline V gene data show CDR1 as MDHEN and CDR2 as SYDVKM. The length of the CDR3 is 17 residues. The CDR3 region is CASSFTGTGPGSYEQYF. CDR3 sequence (DNA): TGTGCCAGCAGTTTCACAGGGACCGGCCCAGGCTCCTACGAGCAGTACTTC.

The chain links TRBV18 to TRBJ1-5; D gene uncertain. Deletions cut 5 bases from V and 0 bases from J, with 14 bases between. The CDR3 is 16 residues long. Germline loops: CDR1 KGHSH, CDR2 LQKENI. The CDR3 nucleotides are TGTGCCAGCTCAGCCGCCTCTGAGATTAGCAATCAGCCCCAGCATTTT. It specifies CASSAASEISNQPQHF.

The V call is TRBV5-1, the J call TRBJ2-7; maybe TRBD1 (6 bases). Looked up from germline, CDR1 is SGHRS and CDR2 is YFSETQ. CDR3 length: 14 amino acids. Trimming removed 2 bases at V and 0 bases at J, with 9 bases between. The CDR3: CASSLQGDSYEQYF. In DNA, the CDR3 is TGCGCCAGCAGCTTACAGGGCGACTCCTACGAGCAGTACTTC.

This rearrangement joins TRBV28 to TRBJ2-1; TRBD2 matches at 9 bases. The CDR3 extends over 16 amino acids. Trimming took 5 bases from V and 2 from J; bases not matched to a gene: 7. Per germline, CDR1 MDHEN and CDR2 SYDVKM. In DNA, the CDR3 is TGTGCCAGCAGTCTCTTAGCGGGAGCCACCTACAATGAGCAGTTCTTC. Translating gives CASSLLAGATYNEQFF.

V is TRBV13 and J is TRBJ2-2, with 7 positions matching TRBD2. Germline lookup yields CDR1 PRHDT and CDR2 FYEKMQ (reference sequence). The trim removed 0 bases at V and 5 bases at J, leaving 3 bases unmatched. The CDR3 length is 15 residues. In nucleotides, the CDR3 is TGTGCCAGCAGCTTAGGCGGGAGGAGAACCGGGGAGCTGTTTTTT. This codes for CASSLGGRRTGELFF.

V and J are TRBV28 and TRBJ2-1, with TRBD1 matching 7 bases. The V and J ends lost 6 bases and 0 bases, in that order; junction bases with no gene match: 14. Germline CDR1 and CDR2: MDHEN and SYDVKM. The CDR3 length is 18 residues. The CDR3, as DNA: TGTGCCAGCAGGATGGGACAGTACTTCACGAGCTCCTACAATGAGCAGTTCTTC. Its translation: CASRMGQYFTSSYNEQFF. Supplemented by reference TRBV28 and TRBJ2-1, the full variable domain reads DVKVTQSSRYLVKRTGEKVFLECVQDMDHENMFWYRQDPGLGLRLIYFSYDVKMKEKGDIPEGYSVSREKKERFSLILESASTNQTSMYLCASRMGQYFTSSYNEQFFGPGTRLTVL.

The gene calls are TRBV6-1 and TRBJ1-5; 7 bases are shared with TRBD1. The length of the CDR3 is 13 residues. After removal of 6 bases from V and 3 bases from J, the junction contained 2 bases not matched to a gene. Germline V gene data show CDR1 as MNHNS and CDR2 as SASEGT. In DNA, the CDR3 is TGTGCCAGCAGAGGACAGGTCAATCAGCCCCAGCATTTT. Protein sequence: CASRGQVNQPQHF.

V and J are TRBV5-1 and TRBJ2-5, with 10 nucleotides matching TRBD1. V lost 4 bases to trimming and J lost 2 bases; unmatched junction nucleotides: 2. CDR1 is SGHRS and CDR2 is YFSETQ in the germline V gene. This CDR3 region has 14 residues. CDR3 DNA sequence: TGCGCCAGCAGCCAGGGACAGGGGCAAGAGACCCAGTACTTC. Amino acid sequence: CASSQGQGQETQYF.

The V gene is TRBV19, the J gene TRBJ1-6; 8 nucleotides match TRBD1. The germline gives CDR1 LNHDA, CDR2 SQIVND (reference sequence). The CDR3 sequence is 15 residues long. Trimming at V came to 6 bases and at J to 10 bases, leaving 11 bases not matched to a gene. The CDR3 bases are TGTGCCAGTAGCAAACCGGGACAGGTGAACTCACCCCTCCACTTT. Its protein product is CASSKPGQVNSPLHF.

CDR3 nucleotides: TGTGCCAGCAGCCCACGGGGTTCTAGCACAGATACGCAGTATTTT. Amino acid sequence: CASSPRGSSTDTQYF. The V and J genes are TRBV7-3 and TRBJ2-3, with D perhaps matching TRBD2 (5 bases). This CDR3 has 15 amino acids. Per germline, CDR1 SGHTA and CDR2 FQGTGA. V was cut by 5 bases and J by 0 bases, with 12 bases left in between.

This chain links TRBV28 with TRBJ2-7, with 7 positions matching TRBD2. CDR1 and CDR2 (germline): MDHEN, SYDVKM. CDR3 length: 14 residues. With 8 bases clipped from V and 4 bases from J, the junction kept 11 bases outside the gene matches. The CDR3 nucleotides are TGTGCCAGCCGTTCTGGGGGGAGGGCGTACGAGCAGTACTTC. As protein: CASRSGGRAYEQYF.

As regards this clone: One end of the junction is discordant with germline, which a read error may explain. The same CDR3 arises from other DNA sequences in this sample as well. The chain uses TRBV7-3 and TRBJ2-7, with no clear D. Germline V gene sequence: CDR1 SGHTA, CDR2 FQGTGA. This CDR3 has 13 amino acids. The CDR3 region has the DNA TGCGCCAGCAGCTCCCCCGGAAGCGATAAGCAGTACTTC. Translation: CASSSPGSDKQYF. Full variable domain (outside the CDR3, taken from reference TRBV7-3 and TRBJ2-7): GAGVSQTPSNKVTEKGKYVELRCDPISGHTALYWYRQSLGQGPEFLIYFQGTGAADDSGLPNDRFFAVRPEGSVSTLKIQRTERGDSAVYLCASSSPGSDKQYFGPGTRLTVT.

CDR3 nucleotide sequence: TGCAGCGTGAAAGGCGGGGCGGGTGACTATGGCTACACCTTC. Protein sequence: CSVKGGAGDYGYTF. The chain combines TRBV29-1 with TRBJ1-2; D possibly corresponds to TRBD1 (5 bases). V lost 6 bases and J 3 bases, leaving 17 bases between the germline ends. This CDR3 is built from 14 residues. In germline, CDR1 is SQVTM, CDR2 ANQGSEA.